One and the same sample provided the 29 T cell receptor beta chains below, sequenced in a study of cytomegalovirus exposure and HLA in healthy donors. Method: immunoSEQ multiplex PCR; TCRdb's copy keeps in-frame clones and lacks some. The sample has approximately 58,000 clones, 90% to 95% seen once. What was sequenced was PBMCs. The receptors come from a young woman in good health and CMV-seropositive.

The chain links TRBV28 to TRBJ2-5, with 7 positions matching TRBD2. V was pared by 7 bases and J by 1 base, with 6 bases of the junction left unmatched. CDR1 is MDHEN and CDR2 is SYDVKM in the germline V gene. The CDR3 length is 14 residues. CDR3 coding DNA: TGTGCCAGCACCCGGACTAGTCGCCAAGAGACCCAGTACTTC. Translation: CASTRTSRQETQYF.

The chain joins TRBV27 to TRBJ2-6; 11 bases agree with TRBD1. The trim removed 2 bases at V and 2 bases at J, leaving 2 bases unmatched. This CDR3 spans 17 amino acids. The germline V gene has CDR1 MNHEY and CDR2 SMNVEV (reference sequence). The CDR3 nucleotides are TGTGCCAGCAGTTTAGGACAGGGGGCGACTGGGGCCAACGTCCTGACTTTC. It is translated as CASSLGQGATGANVLTF.

The V and J genes are TRBV6-6 and TRBJ1-1; no reliable D call. The ends were cut back, 7 bases at V and 6 bases at J, with 12 bases in the middle. In germline, CDR1 is MNHNY, CDR2 SVGAGI (reference sequence). This CDR3 is 12 amino acids long. This CDR3 is CASTQTGSEAFF. In nucleotides, the CDR3 is TGTGCCAGCACCCAAACGGGTTCTGAAGCTTTCTTT.

This sequence joins TRBV19 and TRBJ1-1; perhaps TRBD1 as D (6 bases). This CDR3 is built from 14 residues. Germline-derived CDR1 and CDR2 are LNHDA and SQIVND (reference sequence). V was clipped by 7 bases and J by 1 base, with 13 bases between them. This CDR3 is CASNWGPTNTEAFF. The CDR3 nucleotides read TGTGCCAGTAATTGGGGGCCCACGAACACTGAAGCTTTCTTT.

V is TRBV7-2 and J is TRBJ2-7; 7 bases fit TRBD2. Germline assignment: CDR1 SGHTA and CDR2 FQGNSA. The V segment lost 5 bases and the J segment 3 bases; nucleotides outside the gene matches: 7. This CDR3 has 14 residues. The DNA of the CDR3 is TGTGCCAGCAGCCCCGGGACTAATCACTACGAGCAGTACTTC. Encoded protein: CASSPGTNHYEQYF.

This sequence joins TRBV15 and TRBJ1-5, with D possibly TRBD1 on 6 matching bases. The CDR3 is made up of 15 amino acids. V lost 4 bases to trimming and J lost 4 bases, with 14 bases between them. Germline assignment: CDR1 LNHNV and CDR2 YYDKDF (reference sequence). The CDR3: CATSTTPRGNQPQHF. The CDR3, as DNA: TGTGCCACCAGCACCACCCCAAGGGGGAATCAGCCCCAGCATTTT.

This rearrangement joins TRBV7-2 to TRBJ1-4; tentatively, D is TRBD1 (6 bases). V shed 5 bases and J shed 8 bases, with 18 bases lying between them. CDR3 length: 15 residues. Germline V gene sequence: CDR1 SGHTA, CDR2 FQGNSA. This CDR3 reads CASSPGGGRREKLFF. The CDR3 DNA sequence: TGTGCCAGCAGCCCCGGCGGGGGGCGGCGGGAAAAACTGTTTTTT.

This clone was found once. The chain joins TRBV7-9 to TRBJ1-2; D is unresolved. The CDR3 runs 12 residues. Trimming cost V 8 bases and J 10 bases, with 17 bases left between them. Germline CDR1 reads SEHNR; CDR2 reads FQNEAQ (reference sequence). The chain's CDR3 is CASARSETDYTF. The CDR3 nucleotides read TGTGCCAGCGCTAGGAGTGAGACGGACTACACCTTC.

CDR3 residues: CASSPSGVAGELFF. CDR3 DNA sequence: TGTGCCAGCAGCCCTAGCGGGGTGGCCGGGGAGCTGTTTTTT. This chain uses TRBV7-3 with TRBJ2-2; TRBD2 agrees at 9 bases. This CDR3 is built from 14 residues. V dropped 5 bases and J dropped 6; count of bases not matched to a gene: 4. Looked up from germline, CDR1 is SGHTA and CDR2 is FQGTGA.

The gene calls are TRBV6-6 and TRBJ2-7, with D possibly matching TRBD1 (7 bases). The CDR3 spans 14 residues. The germline V gene encodes CDR1 MNHNY and CDR2 SVGAGI (reference sequence). V was shortened by 5 bases and J by 2 bases, with 13 bases between the two germline ends. The CDR3 reads CASSLGRGAYEQYF. Written as DNA, the CDR3 is TGTGCCAGCAGTCTTGGCAGGGGGGCCTACGAGCAGTACTTC.

This clone was detected only once. The rearrangement links TRBV6-6 to TRBJ1-5; perhaps TRBD1 as D (6 bases). The CDR3 is made up of 15 amino acids. V lost 6 bases to trimming and J lost 3 bases, with 15 bases between them. CDR1 MNHNY and CDR2 SVGAGI come from the germline V gene (reference sequence). The DNA of the CDR3 is TGTGCCAGCAGACAAGACAGGCATCCCAATCAGCCCCAGCATTTT. Its protein is CASRQDRHPNQPQHF.

This clone has only a few counts. The chain links TRBV30 to TRBJ2-1; TRBD2 aligns across 13 bases. This CDR3 region has 16 residues. V lost 0 bases to trimming and J lost 9 bases; unmatched junction nucleotides: 8. CDR1 GTSNPN and CDR2 SVGIG come from the germline V gene (reference sequence). CDR3 in amino acids: CAWSVPTSGGPGEQFF. CDR3 bases: TGTGCCTGGAGTGTCCCGACTAGCGGGGGGCCGGGTGAGCAGTTCTTC.

The genes are TRBV28 and TRBJ2-7; D may be TRBD2 (5 bases). Germline-derived CDR1 and CDR2 are MDHEN and SYDVKM. V lost 8 bases, J lost 3 bases, and 11 bases lay in between. This CDR3 comprises 12 residues. The chain's CDR3 is CASGSWGYEQYF. DNA for the CDR3: TGTGCCAGCGGGAGTTGGGGCTACGAGCAGTACTTC. The complete variable domain, with remaining parts taken from reference TRBV28 and TRBJ2-7, reads DVKVTQSSRYLVKRTGEKVFLECVQDMDHENMFWYRQDPGLGLRLIYFSYDVKMKEKGDIPEGYSVSREKKERFSLILESASTNQTSMYLCASGSWGYEQYFGPGTRLTVT.

The chain joins TRBV19 to TRBJ1-5, with 7 bases that match TRBD1. Trimming cost V 3 bases and J 0 bases; bases outside gene matches: 5. The germline V gene encodes CDR1 LNHDA and CDR2 SQIVND (reference sequence). This CDR3 region has 16 residues. CDR3 residues: CASSMGQIYSNQPQHF. The CDR3 DNA sequence: TGTGCCAGTAGTATGGGACAGATTTATAGCAATCAGCCCCAGCATTTT.

The chain employs TRBV19 and TRBJ2-6; tentative D call: TRBD1 (6 bases). The CDR3 has 16 amino acids. Trimming removed 4 bases at V and 2 bases at J, with 12 bases between. Germline loops: CDR1 LNHDA, CDR2 SQIVND (reference sequence). The DNA of the CDR3 is TGTGCCAGTAGTACACCGGGACAAACTGGGGCCAACGTCCTGACTTTC. Protein: CASSTPGQTGANVLTF.

The chain combines TRBV11-2 with TRBJ1-3, with D maybe TRBD1 (5 bases). V shed 7 bases and J shed 4 bases, with 20 bases lying between them. The CDR3 contains 16 residues. Germline CDR1 is SGHAT and CDR2 is FQNNGV. The CDR3 is CASTRTAGNSGNTIYF. The CDR3 DNA sequence: TGTGCCAGCACCCGTACGGCAGGGAATTCCGGAAACACCATATATTTT.

This rearrangement joins TRBV29-1 to TRBJ1-2, with a possible D match to TRBD1 (5 bases). Germline CDR1 and CDR2: SQVTM and ANQGSEA. CDR3 length: 12 amino acids. Trimming cost V 6 bases and J 0 bases, with 8 bases left between them. The CDR3 region has the DNA TGCAGCGTAAGGGACTCTAACTATGGCTACACCTTC. Translating gives CSVRDSNYGYTF.

CDR3 DNA: TGTGCCAGCAGCTCCACAGGTTGGGGAAACACCATATATTTT. It is translated as CASSSTGWGNTIYF. This sequence joins TRBV7-2 and TRBJ1-3; perhaps TRBD1 as D (5 bases). This CDR3 contains 14 residues. The germline gives CDR1 SGHTA, CDR2 FQGNSA. V dropped 4 bases and J dropped 4 bases, with 11 bases sitting between them.

The gene calls are TRBV29-1 and TRBJ2-7, with 14 bases lining up with TRBD2. This CDR3 has 14 residues. Germline V gene sequence: CDR1 SQVTM, CDR2 ANQGSEA. The V gene end was trimmed by 3 bases and the J gene end by 3 bases; junction bases not matched to a gene: 1. The CDR3 loop reads CSVEGLAGDYEQYF. DNA for the CDR3: TGCAGCGTTGAGGGACTAGCGGGAGACTACGAGCAGTACTTC.

V and J are TRBV18 and TRBJ1-5, with D unresolved. Germline V gives CDR1 KGHSH, CDR2 LQKENI. The V end was cut by 4 bases, the J end by 8 bases, with 9 bases between. The CDR3 consists of 12 residues. The CDR3 DNA follows: TGTGCCAGCTCACGAATGGCGGAGCCCCAGCATTTT. Encoded protein: CASSRMAEPQHF.

This chain connects TRBV27 to TRBJ2-1; D is possibly TRBD2 (5 bases). The CDR3 extends over 16 amino acids. The V gene's germline CDR1 is MNHEY and CDR2 SMNVEV (reference sequence). Trimming removed 0 bases at V and 0 bases at J, with 9 bases between. This CDR3 is CASSLSSGASYNEQFF. CDR3 bases: TGTGCCAGCAGTTTATCCAGCGGCGCCTCCTACAATGAGCAGTTCTTC.

The chain is built from TRBV6-1 and TRBJ1-5; D gene unclear. The CDR3 totals 14 residues. Germline loops: CDR1 MNHNS, CDR2 SASEGT. V was pared by 9 bases and J by 7 bases, with 19 bases between. CDR3 nucleotides: TGTGCCAGTATTCCGAACGAGCCTAAGCAGCCCCAGCATTTT. This codes for CASIPNEPKQPQHF.

The J gene is TRBJ2-7, the V gene TRBV6-6; 8 nucleotides match TRBD1. V trimming: 0 bases; J trimming: 5 bases; junction bases outside the gene matches: 6. CDR3 size: 15 residues. Germline V gene lookup returns CDR1 MNHNY and CDR2 SVGAGI (reference sequence). The CDR3 nucleotides are TGTGCCAGCAGTTACTCACTTGACAGGGGAGACGAGCAGTACTTC. Translating gives CASSYSLDRGDEQYF.

This chain uses TRBV29-1 with TRBJ2-2; 9 nucleotides line up with TRBD1. There are 15 residues in the CDR3. V lost 6 bases to trimming and J lost 4 bases; unmatched junction nucleotides: 9. Germline V gene data show CDR1 as SQVTM and CDR2 as ANQGSEA. As DNA, the CDR3 is TGCAGCGTATCACCGGCGACAGGGGGCACCGGGGAGCTGTTTTTT. Translated: CSVSPATGGTGELFF.

In its sample, this clone was seen once. This chain joins TRBV4-1 and TRBJ1-4; D is undetermined. Trimming removed 4 bases from V and 7 bases from J, with 10 bases in between. The CDR3 has 13 residues. The germline V gene encodes CDR1 MGHRA and CDR2 YSYEKL. CDR3 loop: CASSPRRSEKLFF. For the CDR3, the DNA is TGCGCCAGCAGCCCGAGGAGATCTGAAAAACTGTTTTTT.

This clone was counted between two and nine times. The rearrangement joins TRBV10-1 to TRBJ1-5; D unclear. The CDR3 runs 11 residues. Germline V CDR1 and CDR2: WNHNN, SYGVQD (reference sequence). V gave up 0 bases and J gave up 12 bases, with 6 bases separating them. CDR3 protein: CASSESRVQHF. CDR3 nucleotide sequence: TGCGCCAGCAGTGAGTCCCGAGTCCAGCATTTT.

The chain links TRBV10-3 to TRBJ2-7; D might be TRBD1 (5 bases). Germline CDR1 is ENHRY and CDR2 is SYGVKD. V was trimmed by 6 bases and J by 0 bases, leaving 9 bases between them. The CDR3 sequence is 13 residues long. The CDR3 loop is CAIRDSSSYEQYF. The CDR3 nucleotides are TGTGCCATCAGAGACAGTAGCTCCTACGAGCAGTACTTC.

The chain carries TRBV19 and TRBJ2-1; the D gene is possibly TRBD2 (5 bases). V was cut by 8 bases and J by 0 bases, with 5 bases left in between. Looked up from germline, CDR1 is LNHDA and CDR2 is SQIVND (reference sequence). The CDR3 extends over 12 amino acids. CDR3 sequence reads: CASGSSYNEQFF. CDR3 bases: TGTGCCAGTGGGAGCTCCTACAATGAGCAGTTCTTC.

The chain employs TRBV28 and TRBJ1-5; tentatively, D is TRBD1 (5 bases). There are 15 residues in the CDR3. Deletions cut 1 base from V and 6 bases from J, with 13 bases between. CDR1 and CDR2 (germline): MDHEN, SYDVKM. Here the CDR3 DNA reads TGTGCCAGCAGTTTATTAGCCCAGGGCCGTCAGCCCCAGCATTTT. It codes for CASSLLAQGRQPQHF.